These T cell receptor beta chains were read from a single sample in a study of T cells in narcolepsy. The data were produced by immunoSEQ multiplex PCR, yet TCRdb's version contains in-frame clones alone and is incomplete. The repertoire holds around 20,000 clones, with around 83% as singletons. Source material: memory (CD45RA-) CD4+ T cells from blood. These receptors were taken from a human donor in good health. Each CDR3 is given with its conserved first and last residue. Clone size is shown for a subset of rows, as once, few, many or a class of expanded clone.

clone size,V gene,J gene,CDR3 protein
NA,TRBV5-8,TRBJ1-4,CASSLIFGFSKRATNEKLFF
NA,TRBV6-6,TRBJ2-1,CASRLQGSEQFF
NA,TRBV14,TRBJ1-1,CASSPGVRTEAFF
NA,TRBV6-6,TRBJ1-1,CASSQIGSYTEAFF
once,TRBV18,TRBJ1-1,CASSRGNTEAFF
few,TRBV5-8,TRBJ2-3,CASSLRSGLTDTQYF
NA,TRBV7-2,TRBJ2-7,CASSPARGAKYEQYF
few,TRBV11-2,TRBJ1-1,CASTRRSFFTLDTEAFF
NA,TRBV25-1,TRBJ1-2,CASSEYSGSYGYTF
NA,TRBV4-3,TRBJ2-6,CASSPVGPRGSGANVLTF
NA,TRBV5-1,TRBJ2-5,CASSLAGGEETQYF
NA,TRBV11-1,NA,CASSFGAGWTYEQYF
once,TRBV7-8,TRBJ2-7,CASSLVPQSYEQYF
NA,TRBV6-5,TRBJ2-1,CASSAWQGDEQFF
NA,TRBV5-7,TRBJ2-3,CASSSLLAGGADTQYF
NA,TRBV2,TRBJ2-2,CASSVGNTGELFF
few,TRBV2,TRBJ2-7,CASRDSGLAGGVYEQYF
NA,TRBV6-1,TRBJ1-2,CASSELQFYGYTF
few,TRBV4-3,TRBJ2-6,CASSQATGPGANVLTF
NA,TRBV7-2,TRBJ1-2,CASSLDSYGYTF
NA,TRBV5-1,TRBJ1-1,CASSLVQGAQGAFF
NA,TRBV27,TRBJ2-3,CASTLRGRNPSTDTQYF
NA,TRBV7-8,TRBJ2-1,CASTEPGLGYNEQFF
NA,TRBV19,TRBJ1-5,CASSMGGQLPYDQPQHF
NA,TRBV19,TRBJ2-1,CASSPLRLLSDNEQFF